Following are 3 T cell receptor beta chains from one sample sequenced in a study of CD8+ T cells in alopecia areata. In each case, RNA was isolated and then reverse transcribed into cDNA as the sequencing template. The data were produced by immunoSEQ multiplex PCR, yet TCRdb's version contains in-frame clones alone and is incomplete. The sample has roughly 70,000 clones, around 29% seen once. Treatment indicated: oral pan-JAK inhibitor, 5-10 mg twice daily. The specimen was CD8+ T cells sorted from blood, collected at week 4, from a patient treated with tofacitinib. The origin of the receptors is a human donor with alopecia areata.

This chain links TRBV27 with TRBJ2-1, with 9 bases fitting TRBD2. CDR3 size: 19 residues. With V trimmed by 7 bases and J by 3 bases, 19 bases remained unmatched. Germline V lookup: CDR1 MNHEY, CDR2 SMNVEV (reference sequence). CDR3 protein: CASTKTSGPTPQGYNEQFF. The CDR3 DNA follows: TGTGCCAGCACCAAGACTAGCGGCCCAACCCCTCAGGGCTACAATGAGCAGTTCTTC.

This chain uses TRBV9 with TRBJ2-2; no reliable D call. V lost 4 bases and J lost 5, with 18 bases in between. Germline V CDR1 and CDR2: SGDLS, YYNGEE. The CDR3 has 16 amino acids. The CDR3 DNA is TGTGCCAGCAGCCCCCCAGGTGTTTCTGGTACCGGGGAGCTGTTTTTT. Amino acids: CASSPPGVSGTGELFF.

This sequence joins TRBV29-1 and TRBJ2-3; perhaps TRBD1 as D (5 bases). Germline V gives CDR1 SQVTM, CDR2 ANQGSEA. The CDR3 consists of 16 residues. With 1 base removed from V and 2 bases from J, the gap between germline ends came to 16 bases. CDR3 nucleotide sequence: TGCAGCGTTGAAGCCTTTCCGGGCAGGGTCACAGATACGCAGTATTTT. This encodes CSVEAFPGRVTDTQYF.